A single sample is the source of the 32 T cell receptor beta chains below, sequenced in a study of blood T cell repertoires in COVID-19. The repertoire was sequenced with immunoSEQ multiplex PCR; TCRdb's copy has only in-frame clones and lacks some. Of some 94,000 clones listed, 87% are singletons. The specimen was peripheral blood. The receptors were sampled from a human donor in a cohort sampled during active COVID-19.

The chain is built from TRBV21-1 and TRBJ1-2; the table's D call TRBD1 went unverified against the DNA. TRBV21-1 is given as a pseudogene. The CDR3 covers 15 residues. The CDR3 sequence is CASSRAGGFHYGYTF. CDR3 nucleotides: TGTGCCAGCAGCAGAGCAGGGGGCTTTCACTATGGCTACACCTTC.

The CDR3 bases are TGTGCCAGCAGTAAGACAGGGTACGGCTACACCTTC. Residues: CASSKTGYGYTF. This chain connects TRBV6-5 to TRBJ1-2; TRBD1 agrees at 7 bases. V was pared by 5 bases and J by 8 bases, with 5 bases of the junction left unmatched. CDR1 and CDR2 (germline): MNHEY, SVGAGI. The CDR3 loop spans 12 amino acids.

V usage is TRBV6-5 and J usage is TRBJ1-2; 7 nucleotides agree with TRBD1. The CDR3 totals 14 residues. V gave up 2 bases and J gave up 7 bases; unmatched junction bases: 7. Germline CDR1 is MNHEY and CDR2 is SVGAGI. The CDR3 reads CASSYEGTAFGYTF. For the CDR3, the DNA is TGTGCCAGCAGTTACGAGGGGACAGCTTTTGGCTACACCTTC.

This chain connects TRBV7-9 to TRBJ1-1; D remains ambiguous. V was trimmed by 1 base and J by 3 bases, leaving 9 bases between them. The CDR3 length is 14 residues. Germline CDR1 reads SEHNR; CDR2 reads FQNEAQ (reference sequence). The CDR3 spells CASSLDRAYTEAFF. CDR3 coding DNA: TGTGCCAGCAGCTTAGACAGAGCCTACACTGAAGCTTTCTTT.

The chain employs TRBV7-8 and TRBJ1-4; D not certain. Trimming took 4 bases from V and 7 from J, leaving 7 bases between them. The CDR3 has 12 amino acids. The germline V gene has CDR1 SGHVS and CDR2 FQNEAQ. CDR3: CASSSGIEKLFF. For the CDR3, the DNA is TGTGCCAGCAGCTCCGGTATTGAAAAACTGTTTTTT.

The CDR3 DNA is TGTGCCAGCAGCGGGACTAGCGGAATATACAATGAGCAGTTCTTC. It specifies CASSGTSGIYNEQFF. V and J are TRBV6-5 and TRBJ2-1, with 11 positions matching TRBD2. After removal of 6 bases from V and 4 bases from J, the junction contained 5 bases not matched to a gene. The CDR3 length is 15 residues. Germline CDR1 is MNHEY and CDR2 is SVGAGI.

The genes are TRBV7-9 and TRBJ2-7, with D possibly being TRBD1 (6 bases). This CDR3 has 15 residues. Between the trimmed V and J ends, which lost 8 bases and 0 bases, there was a span of 17 bases. Germline lookup yields CDR1 SEHNR and CDR2 FQNEAQ (reference sequence). CDR3 nucleotides: TGTGCCAGCGGGACACCTTCGGTCTTCTCCTACGAGCAGTACTTC. It specifies CASGTPSVFSYEQYF.

The chain links TRBV7-2 to TRBJ1-1; no firm D call. V was pared by 4 bases and J by 4 bases, with 10 bases between. The CDR3 spans 13 residues. The germline gives CDR1 SGHTA, CDR2 FQGNSA. The CDR3 spells CASSSPLATEAFF. CDR3 coding DNA: TGTGCCAGCAGCTCCCCTTTGGCCACTGAAGCTTTCTTT.

The V call is TRBV6-1, the J call TRBJ1-2, with TRBD1 matching 7 bases. Germline loops: CDR1 MNHNS, CDR2 SASEGT. The CDR3 is 14 residues long. The V segment lost 3 bases and the J segment 8 bases; nucleotides outside the gene matches: 9. The CDR3, as DNA: TGTGCCAGCAGTGAGGGGGGACAGTTAAAGGGCTACACCTTC. Encoded protein: CASSEGGQLKGYTF.

In nucleotides, the CDR3 is TGCGCCAGCAGCTTGGCCGCGGGACAGACGGCAGATACGCAGTATTTT. Translating gives CASSLAAGQTADTQYF. The chain employs TRBV5-1 and TRBJ2-3, with D possibly matching TRBD1 (7 bases). Looked up from germline, CDR1 is SGHRS and CDR2 is YFSETQ. The CDR3 spans 16 residues. The V gene lost 0 bases and the J gene lost 4 bases, with 15 bases spanning the gap.

CDR3 DNA sequence: TGCGCCAGCAGTGGGTCGACAGGGGGCAACTATGGCTACACCTTC. Translation gives CASSGSTGGNYGYTF. V and J are TRBV10-2 and TRBJ1-2; 10 nucleotides agree with TRBD1. The CDR3 sequence is 15 residues long. V shed 4 bases, J shed 2 bases, and the junction held 4 bases outside the gene matches. Germline assignment: CDR1 WSHSY and CDR2 SAAADI.

V and J are TRBV18 and TRBJ2-1; D is perhaps TRBD1 (6 bases). The CDR3 is 17 amino acids. The germline V gene encodes CDR1 KGHSH and CDR2 LQKENI. V lost 0 bases to trimming and J lost 0 bases, with 12 bases between them. CDR3 loop: CASSPPSGQSSYNEQFF. The CDR3 nucleotides are TGTGCCAGCTCACCACCTTCTGGACAGAGCTCCTACAATGAGCAGTTCTTC.

This clone was seen a handful of times. The V call is TRBV6-2 or TRBV6-3, the J call TRBJ1-2; TRBD1 might be the D (5 bases). The CDR3 has 14 residues. From germline, CDR1 is MNHEY and CDR2 SVGEGT. V was clipped by 2 bases and J by 8 bases, with 15 bases between them. DNA of the CDR3: TGTGCCAGCAGTTACCCGGGACTCCCCTCGGGCTACACCTTC. As protein: CASSYPGLPSGYTF.

This chain uses TRBV19 with TRBJ1-1; D perhaps matches TRBD1 (6 bases). The CDR3 runs 15 residues. Germline values: CDR1 LNHDA, CDR2 SQIVND (reference sequence). V was trimmed by 3 bases and J by 0 bases, leaving 11 bases between them. The CDR3 reads CASSIGGAVNTEAFF. The CDR3 nucleotides are TGTGCCAGTAGTATCGGGGGGGCTGTGAACACTGAAGCTTTCTTT.

The chain is built from TRBV19 and TRBJ2-2; TRBD1 might be the D (6 bases). The CDR3 length is 14 residues. Germline CDR1 reads LNHDA; CDR2 reads SQIVND (reference sequence). V was shortened by 3 bases and J by 6 bases, with 11 bases between the two germline ends. The DNA of the CDR3 is TGTGCCAGTAGTATCGGACAGTTGGCCGGGGAGCTGTTTTTT. This codes for CASSIGQLAGELFF.

The chain recombines TRBV3-1 (or the pseudogene TRBV3-2) with TRBJ2-2; TRBD1 aligns across 10 bases. The CDR3 runs to 16 residues. Germline trimming cut 2 bases from V and 3 bases from J; bases unmatched to any gene: 3. Germline V gene data show CDR1 as LGHDT and CDR2 as YNNKEL (reference sequence). CDR3 nucleotides: TGTGCCAGCAGCCAATCTGGGACAGGGGACACCGGGGAGCTGTTTTTT. Translating gives CASSQSGTGDTGELFF.

This chain connects TRBV11-2 to TRBJ1-1, with D maybe TRBD1 (6 bases). The germline V and J ends were trimmed by 3 bases and 3 bases, with 17 bases remaining between them. CDR1 is SGHAT and CDR2 is FQNNGV in the germline V gene. There are 16 residues in the CDR3. The CDR3 DNA reads TGTGCCAGCAGCTTTGGGACCGGGACAAGTTACACTGAAGCTTTCTTT. Protein: CASSFGTGTSYTEAFF.

This chain links TRBV2 with TRBJ2-7, with TRBD1 matching over 9 bases. The V gene's germline CDR1 is SNHLY and CDR2 FYNNEI. The CDR3 consists of 15 residues. Trimming at V came to 6 bases and at J to 2 bases, leaving 8 bases not matched to a gene. The DNA for the CDR3 is TGTGCCAGCAGCGGGGGACAGGGAATTGCCTACGAGCAGTACTTC. Protein: CASSGGQGIAYEQYF. The variable domain in full, with the rest retrieved from reference TRBV2 and TRBJ2-7, is EPEVTQTPSHQVTQMGQEVILRCVPISNHLYFYWYRQILGQKVEFLVSFYNNEISEKSEIFDDQFSVERPDGSNFTLKIRSTKLEDSAMYFCASSGGQGIAYEQYFGPGTRLTVT.

This clone was seen a single time. The V gene is TRBV6-4, the J gene TRBJ2-1; 10 bases are a match to TRBD2. Germline lookup yields CDR1 MRHNA and CDR2 SNTAGT. Unmatched junction bases numbered 7, after V lost 2 bases and J lost 15 bases. The length of the CDR3 is 13 residues. CDR3 coding DNA: TGTGCCAGCAGTGACGAGCTAGCGGGAGTGCGGTTCTTC. Translating gives CASSDELAGVRFF.

V gene TRBV6-1 combines with J gene TRBJ1-5, with D perhaps matching TRBD1 (5 bases). V was clipped by 2 bases and J by 7 bases, with 9 bases between them. The CDR3 loop spans 13 amino acids. Looked up from germline, CDR1 is MNHNS and CDR2 is SASEGT. The CDR3 DNA follows: TGTGCCAGCAGTGAACAGGGTAAACAGCCCCAGCATTTT. Translating gives CASSEQGKQPQHF.

The chain links TRBV4-1 to TRBJ2-7; 8 bases are a match to TRBD1. The CDR3 extends over 14 amino acids. Germline-derived CDR1 and CDR2 are MGHRA and YSYEKL. Trimming took 5 bases from V and 4 from J; bases not matched to a gene: 7. This chain's CDR3 is CASSSGQGPYEQYF. The CDR3 DNA sequence: TGCGCCAGCAGCTCCGGACAGGGACCTTACGAGCAGTACTTC.

The chain couples TRBV15 to TRBJ2-7, with 7 nucleotides matching TRBD1. This CDR3 is 14 amino acids long. J was trimmed by 2 bases and V by 4 bases; bases with no gene match: 5. Germline CDR1 is LNHNV and CDR2 is YYDKDF (reference sequence). The DNA for the CDR3 is TGTGCCACCAGCACCCGGGACAGCACCTACGAGCAGTACTTC. It yields the protein CATSTRDSTYEQYF.

The J gene is TRBJ2-7, the V gene TRBV27; 9 positions agree with TRBD2. V shed 2 bases and J 2 bases; nucleotides not matched to a gene: 1. CDR1 is MNHEY and CDR2 is SMNVEV in the germline V gene (reference sequence). The CDR3 runs to 14 residues. The CDR3 coding sequence is TGTGCCAGCAGTTTAGCTAGCGGGGCCTACGAGCAGTACTTC. Translation gives CASSLASGAYEQYF.

The chain has TRBV29-1 and TRBJ1-2; 7 bases map to TRBD1. Germline CDR1 is SQVTM and CDR2 is ANQGSEA. The CDR3 is made up of 12 amino acids. V was clipped by 6 bases and J by 5 bases; unmatched bases: 6. CDR3 in amino acids: CSVRDSSYGYTF. The CDR3 bases are TGCAGCGTCCGGGACAGCTCTTATGGCTACACCTTC.

The chain uses TRBV5-1 and TRBJ1-2, with 8 bases fitting TRBD1. Germline CDR1 SGHRS, CDR2 YFSETQ. J lost 1 base, V lost 4 bases, and 3 bases had no gene match. The CDR3 length is 14 residues. In nucleotides, the CDR3 is TGCGCCAGCAGCACGGGACAGGATAACTATGGCTACACCTTC. This gives the protein CASSTGQDNYGYTF.

The chain is built from TRBV12-3 or TRBV12-4 and TRBJ1-4; D uncertain. The CDR3 spans 13 residues. Trimming stripped 10 bases from V and 4 bases from J, with 13 bases between. This chain's CDR3 is CATSGGVNEKLFF. Here the CDR3 DNA reads TGTGCCACCTCGGGAGGCGTTAATGAAAAACTGTTTTTT.

V usage is TRBV5-6 and J usage is TRBJ2-7, with D maybe TRBD1 (6 bases). Trimming pared 0 bases from V and 5 bases from J, leaving 15 bases between. Per the germline V gene, CDR1 is SGHDT and CDR2 is YYEEEE. This CDR3 is 15 amino acids long. The CDR3 DNA is TGTGCCAGCAGCTTGGGATCTTGGACAGATCACGAGCAGTACTTC. This gives the protein CASSLGSWTDHEQYF.

The chain employs TRBV27 and TRBJ2-1; TRBD2 aligns across 12 bases. The CDR3 runs to 19 residues. Unmatched junction bases numbered 13, after V lost 6 bases and J lost 1 base. Germline-derived CDR1 and CDR2 are MNHEY and SMNVEV (reference sequence). CDR3 in DNA: TGTGCCAGCAGCCGGCGACTAGCGGGAGCTCTAGCATCCTACAATGAGCAGTTCTTC. It codes for CASSRRLAGALASYNEQFF.

The J gene is TRBJ2-5, the V gene TRBV10-2, with 7 nucleotides matching TRBD1. From germline, CDR1 is WSHSY and CDR2 SAAADI. J gave up 1 base and V 10 bases, and 3 bases lay outside the gene matches. The CDR3 loop spans 12 amino acids. CDR3 loop: CATGQLQETQYF. In DNA form, the CDR3 reads TGCGCCACGGGACAGCTCCAAGAGACCCAGTACTTC.

This chain joins TRBV27 and TRBJ2-1; 9 bases line up with TRBD1. The CDR3 spans 14 residues. V shed 9 bases, J shed 7 bases, and the junction held 10 bases outside the gene matches. Germline lookup yields CDR1 MNHEY and CDR2 SMNVEV (reference sequence). The CDR3 DNA follows: TGTGCCAGTCGCTTTGGGGACAGGGCAAATGAGCAGTTCTTC. Encoded protein: CASRFGDRANEQFF.

This rearrangement joins TRBV27 to TRBJ2-2, with TRBD1 matching 10 bases. Germline values: CDR1 MNHEY, CDR2 SMNVEV (reference sequence). V lost 7 bases to trimming and J lost 5 bases; unmatched junction nucleotides: 10. CDR3 length equals 16 residues. The CDR3 spells CASMGVAGQGTGELFF. The CDR3 nucleotides are TGTGCCAGCATGGGGGTGGCGGGACAGGGGACCGGGGAGCTGTTTTTT.

The chain is built from TRBV5-6 and TRBJ1-4; D remains ambiguous. The CDR3 loop spans 16 amino acids. Germline V gene sequence: CDR1 SGHDT, CDR2 YYEEEE. V gave up 0 bases and J gave up 5 bases, with 14 bases separating them. The CDR3 region is CASSLGGDPRNEKLFF. In nucleotides, the CDR3 is TGTGCCAGCAGCTTGGGTGGTGACCCGAGGAATGAAAAACTGTTTTTT.